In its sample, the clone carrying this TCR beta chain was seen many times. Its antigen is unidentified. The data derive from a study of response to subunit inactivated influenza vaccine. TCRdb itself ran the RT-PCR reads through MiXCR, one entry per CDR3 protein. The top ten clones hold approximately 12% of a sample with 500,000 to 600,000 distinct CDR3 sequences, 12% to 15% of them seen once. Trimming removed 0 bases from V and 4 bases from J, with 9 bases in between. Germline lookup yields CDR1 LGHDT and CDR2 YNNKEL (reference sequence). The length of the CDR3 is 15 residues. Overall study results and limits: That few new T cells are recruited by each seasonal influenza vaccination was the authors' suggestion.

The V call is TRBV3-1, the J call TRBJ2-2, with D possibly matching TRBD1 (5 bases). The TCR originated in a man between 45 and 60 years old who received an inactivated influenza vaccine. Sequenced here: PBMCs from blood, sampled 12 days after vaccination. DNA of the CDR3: TGTGCCAGCAGCCAAGAGCTCAGGGCCACCGGGGAGCTGTTTTTT. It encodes CASSQELRATGELFF.